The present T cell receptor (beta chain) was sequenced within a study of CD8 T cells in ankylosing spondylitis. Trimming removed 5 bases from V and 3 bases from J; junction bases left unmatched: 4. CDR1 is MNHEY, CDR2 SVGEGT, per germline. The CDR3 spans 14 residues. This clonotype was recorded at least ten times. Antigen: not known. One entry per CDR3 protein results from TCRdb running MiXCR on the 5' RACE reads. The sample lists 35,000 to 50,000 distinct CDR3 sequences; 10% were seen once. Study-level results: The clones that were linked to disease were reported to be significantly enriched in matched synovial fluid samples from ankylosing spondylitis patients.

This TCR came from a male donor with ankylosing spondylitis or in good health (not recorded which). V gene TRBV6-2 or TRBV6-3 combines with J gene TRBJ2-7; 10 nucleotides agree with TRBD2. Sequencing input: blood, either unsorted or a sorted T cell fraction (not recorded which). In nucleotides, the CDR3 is TGTGCCAGCAGTACGTCTAGCGGGAGCTACGAGCAGTACTTC. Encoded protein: CASSTSSGSYEQYF.